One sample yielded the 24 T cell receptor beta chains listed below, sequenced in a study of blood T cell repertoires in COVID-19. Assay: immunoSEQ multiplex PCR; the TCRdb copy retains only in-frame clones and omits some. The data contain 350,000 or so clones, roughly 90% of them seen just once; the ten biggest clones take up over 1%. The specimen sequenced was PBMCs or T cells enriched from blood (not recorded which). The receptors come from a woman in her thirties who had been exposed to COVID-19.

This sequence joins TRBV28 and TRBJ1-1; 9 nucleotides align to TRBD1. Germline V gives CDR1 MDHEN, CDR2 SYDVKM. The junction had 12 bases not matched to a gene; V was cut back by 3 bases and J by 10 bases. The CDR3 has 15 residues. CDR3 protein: CASSLGQGAVKGAFF. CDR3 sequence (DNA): TGTGCCAGCAGTTTGGGACAGGGTGCGGTGAAGGGAGCTTTCTTT.

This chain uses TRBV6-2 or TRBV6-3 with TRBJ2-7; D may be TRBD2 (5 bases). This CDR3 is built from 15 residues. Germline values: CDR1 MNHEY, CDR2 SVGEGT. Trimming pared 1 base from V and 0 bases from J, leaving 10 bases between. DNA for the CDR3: TGTGCCAGCAGTTACTTGCGGGCCGCCTCCTACGAGCAGTACTTC. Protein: CASSYLRAASYEQYF.

The CDR3 region has the DNA TGTGCCAGCAGCCTGGGGGGCGGGAGTGAAAAACTGTTTTTT. This sequence encodes CASSLGGGSEKLFF. The chain joins TRBV9 to TRBJ1-4, with a tentative D call TRBD1 (6 bases). There are 14 residues in the CDR3. The germline gives CDR1 SGDLS, CDR2 YYNGEE. V was cut by 4 bases and J by 7 bases, with 14 bases left in between. The complete variable domain, with remaining parts taken from reference TRBV9 and TRBJ1-4, reads DSGVTQTPKHLITATGQRVTLRCSPRSGDLSVYWYQQSLDQGLQFLIQYYNGEERAKGNILERFSAQQFPDLHSELNLSSLELGDSALYFCASSLGGGSEKLFFGSGTQLSVL.

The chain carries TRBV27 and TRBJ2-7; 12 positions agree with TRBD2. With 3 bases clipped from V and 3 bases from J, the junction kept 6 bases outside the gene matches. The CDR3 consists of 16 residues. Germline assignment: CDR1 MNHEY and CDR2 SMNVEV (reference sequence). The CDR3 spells CASSFSPGLAGYEQYF. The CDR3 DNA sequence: TGTGCCAGCAGTTTTTCTCCGGGACTAGCGGGCTACGAGCAGTACTTC.

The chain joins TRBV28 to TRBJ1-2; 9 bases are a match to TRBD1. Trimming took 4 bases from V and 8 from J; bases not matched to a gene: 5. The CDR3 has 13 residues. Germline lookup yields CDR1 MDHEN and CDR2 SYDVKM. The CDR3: CASSSGQGWGYTF. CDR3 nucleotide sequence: TGTGCCAGCAGTTCCGGACAGGGGTGGGGCTACACCTTC.

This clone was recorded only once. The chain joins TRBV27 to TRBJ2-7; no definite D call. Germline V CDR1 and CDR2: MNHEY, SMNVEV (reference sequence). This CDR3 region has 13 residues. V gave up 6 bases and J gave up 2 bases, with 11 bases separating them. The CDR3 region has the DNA TGTGCCAGCAGCCCCAGGTTAACCTACGAGCAGTACTTC. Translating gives CASSPRLTYEQYF.

The CDR3 bases are TGTGCCAGCAGCCAAGGTAGCAGGGTGGACTCACCCCTCCACTTT. Its protein is CASSQGSRVDSPLHF. This sequence joins TRBV3-1 (or the pseudogene TRBV3-2) and TRBJ1-6, with a possible D match to TRBD1 (5 bases). The CDR3 spans 15 residues. CDR1 is LGHDT, CDR2 YNNKEL, per germline (reference sequence). Trimming left V 1 base short and J 10 bases short, with 14 bases between.

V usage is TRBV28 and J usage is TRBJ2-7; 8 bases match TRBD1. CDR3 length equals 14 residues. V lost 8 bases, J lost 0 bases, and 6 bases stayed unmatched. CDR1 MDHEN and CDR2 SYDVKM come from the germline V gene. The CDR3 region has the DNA TGTGCCAGCGCCCCGGGACAGGTCTCCTACGAGCAGTACTTC. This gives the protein CASAPGQVSYEQYF.

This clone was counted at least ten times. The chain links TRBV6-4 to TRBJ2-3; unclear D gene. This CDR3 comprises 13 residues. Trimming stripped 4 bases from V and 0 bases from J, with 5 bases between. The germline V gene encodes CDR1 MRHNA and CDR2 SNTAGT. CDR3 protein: CASSVGSTDTQYF. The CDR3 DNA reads TGTGCCAGCAGTGTTGGCAGCACAGATACGCAGTATTTT.

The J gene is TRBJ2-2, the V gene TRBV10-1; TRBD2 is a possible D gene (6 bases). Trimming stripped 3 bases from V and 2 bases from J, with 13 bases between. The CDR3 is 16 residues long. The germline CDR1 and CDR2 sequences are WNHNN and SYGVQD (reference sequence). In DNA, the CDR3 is TGCGCCAGCAGTGATTTCGGAGGGCGAAACACCGGGGAGCTGTTTTTT. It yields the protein CASSDFGGRNTGELFF.

The CDR3 DNA is TGTGCCAGCAGCGTAGCGGCAGGGCAGCCGCAAGAGACCCAGTACTTC. Translating gives CASSVAAGQPQETQYF. The V call is TRBV9, the J call TRBJ2-5, with D perhaps TRBD1 (5 bases). Germline V gene lookup returns CDR1 SGDLS and CDR2 YYNGEE. The CDR3 is 16 residues long. Trimming left V 0 bases short and J 2 bases short, with 14 bases between.

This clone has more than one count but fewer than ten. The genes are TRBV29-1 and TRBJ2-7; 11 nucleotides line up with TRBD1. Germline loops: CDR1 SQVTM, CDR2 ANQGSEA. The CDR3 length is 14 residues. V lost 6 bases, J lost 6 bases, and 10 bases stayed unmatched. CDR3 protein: CSVVRTGGRSEQYF. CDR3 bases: TGCAGCGTCGTTAGGACAGGGGGCCGGTCCGAGCAGTACTTC.

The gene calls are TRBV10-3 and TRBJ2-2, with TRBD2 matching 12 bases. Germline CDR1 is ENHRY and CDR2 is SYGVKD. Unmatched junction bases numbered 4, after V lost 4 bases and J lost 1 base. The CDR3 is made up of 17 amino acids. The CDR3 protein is CAISATSGRLNTGELFF. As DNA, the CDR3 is TGTGCCATCAGTGCAACTAGCGGGAGGCTGAACACCGGGGAGCTGTTTTTT.

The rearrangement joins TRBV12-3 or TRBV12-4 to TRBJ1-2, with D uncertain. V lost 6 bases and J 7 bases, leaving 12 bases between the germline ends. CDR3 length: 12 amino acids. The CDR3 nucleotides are TGTGCCAGCAGCCTCACGGGAAGTGGCTACACCTTC. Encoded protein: CASSLTGSGYTF.

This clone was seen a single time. This CDR3 reads CASSFSDRANEKLFF. The CDR3 DNA reads TGTGCCAGCAGTTTTTCGGACAGGGCTAATGAAAAACTGTTTTTT. V and J are TRBV28 and TRBJ1-4; 8 bases agree with TRBD1. The CDR3 has 15 residues. CDR1 is MDHEN, CDR2 SYDVKM, per germline. V lost 3 bases and J lost 3; bases outside the gene matches: 3. The complete variable domain, with remaining parts taken from reference TRBV28 and TRBJ1-4, reads DVKVTQSSRYLVKRTGEKVFLECVQDMDHENMFWYRQDPGLGLRLIYFSYDVKMKEKGDIPEGYSVSREKKERFSLILESASTNQTSMYLCASSFSDRANEKLFFGSGTQLSVL.

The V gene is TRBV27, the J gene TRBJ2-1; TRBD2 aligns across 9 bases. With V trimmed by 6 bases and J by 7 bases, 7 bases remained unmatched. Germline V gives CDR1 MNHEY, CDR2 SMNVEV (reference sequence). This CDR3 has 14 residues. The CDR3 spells CASRREGLRNEQFF. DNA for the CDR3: TGTGCCAGCAGGCGGGAGGGCCTTCGTAATGAGCAGTTCTTC.

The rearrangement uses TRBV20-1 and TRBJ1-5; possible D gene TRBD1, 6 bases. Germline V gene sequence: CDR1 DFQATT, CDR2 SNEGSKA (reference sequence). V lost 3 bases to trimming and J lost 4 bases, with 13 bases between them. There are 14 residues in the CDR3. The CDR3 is CSASRGRGNQPQHF. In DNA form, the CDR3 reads TGCAGTGCTAGTAGGGGAAGGGGGAATCAGCCCCAGCATTTT.

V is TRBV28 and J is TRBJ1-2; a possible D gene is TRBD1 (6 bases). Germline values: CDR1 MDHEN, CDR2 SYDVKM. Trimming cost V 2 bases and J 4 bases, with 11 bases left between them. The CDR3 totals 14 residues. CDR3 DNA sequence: TGTGCCAGCAGTTTACTCCAGGGGAGCTATGGCTACACCTTC. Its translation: CASSLLQGSYGYTF.

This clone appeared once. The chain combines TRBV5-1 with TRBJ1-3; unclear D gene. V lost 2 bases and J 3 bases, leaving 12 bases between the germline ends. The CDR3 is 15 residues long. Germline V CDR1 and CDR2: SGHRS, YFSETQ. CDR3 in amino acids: CASSLTGINGNTIYF. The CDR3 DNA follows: TGCGCCAGCAGCTTAACGGGGATTAATGGAAACACCATATATTTT.

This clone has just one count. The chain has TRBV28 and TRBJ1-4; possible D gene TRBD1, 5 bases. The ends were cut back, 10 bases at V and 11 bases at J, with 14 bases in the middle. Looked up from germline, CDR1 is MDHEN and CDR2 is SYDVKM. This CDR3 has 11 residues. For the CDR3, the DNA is TGTGCCATCCATGGGGGGAGGAAACTGTTTTTT. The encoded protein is CAIHGGRKLFF. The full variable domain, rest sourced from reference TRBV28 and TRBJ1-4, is DVKVTQSSRYLVKRTGEKVFLECVQDMDHENMFWYRQDPGLGLRLIYFSYDVKMKEKGDIPEGYSVSREKKERFSLILESASTNQTSMYLCAIHGGRKLFFGSGTQLSVL.

The chain's CDR3 is CASSESGGTSTDTQYF. CDR3 sequence (DNA): TGCGCCAGCAGTGAGTCGGGCGGGACGAGCACAGATACGCAGTATTTT. The chain uses TRBV10-2 and TRBJ2-3; D is perhaps TRBD2 (6 bases). The CDR3 loop spans 16 amino acids. CDR1 WSHSY and CDR2 SAAADI come from the germline V gene. Deletions cut 0 bases from V and 0 bases from J, with 10 bases between.

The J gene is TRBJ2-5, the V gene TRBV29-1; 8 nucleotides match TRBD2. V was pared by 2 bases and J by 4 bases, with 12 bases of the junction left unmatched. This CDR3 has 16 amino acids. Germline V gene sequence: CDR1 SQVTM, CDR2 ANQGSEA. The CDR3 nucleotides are TGCAGCGTTGAATCAGGAACTAGCGGAGGAGGAGAGACCCAGTACTTC. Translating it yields CSVESGTSGGGETQYF.

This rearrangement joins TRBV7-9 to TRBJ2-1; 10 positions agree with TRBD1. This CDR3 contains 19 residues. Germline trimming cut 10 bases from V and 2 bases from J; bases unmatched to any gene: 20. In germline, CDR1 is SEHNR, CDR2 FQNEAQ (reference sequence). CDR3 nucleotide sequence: TGTGCCATCGTCGTCGGGACAGGGGCATTAGCGGGGACCTACAATGAGCAGTTCTTC. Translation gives CAIVVGTGALAGTYNEQFF.

Here the CDR3 DNA reads TGCAGCGTTGTCCCAAACTGGGCCAATGAGCAGTTCTTC. It is translated as CSVVPNWANEQFF. J is TRBJ2-1 and V is TRBV29-1; unclear D gene. The CDR3 is 13 residues long. Deletions cut 4 bases from V and 6 bases from J, with 13 bases between. The germline V gene has CDR1 SQVTM and CDR2 ANQGSEA.